This T cell receptor beta chain emerged from a study of metastatic and nonmetastatic thyroid tumors. Trimming at V came to 0 bases and at J to 7 bases, leaving 10 bases not matched to a gene. CDR3 size: 17 residues. The germline CDR1 and CDR2 sequences are SGHAT and FQNNGV. MiXCR reprocessed the PCR reads for TCRdb. Of roughly 59,000 clones in the sample, 15% to 20% were seen once. Not a single patient had been given any form of treatment at any point before undergoing thyroid surgery. This clone was counted at least ten times. The chain recombines TRBV11-2 with TRBJ2-2; 8 nucleotides align to TRBD1. Specimen: blood. The receptor was derived from a male donor with papillary thyroid cancer or a benign thyroid nodule (not recorded which). Some clones in this sample may be carry-over from other donors' samples. The CDR3 DNA is TGTGCCAGCAGCTTAGACCTCTCCCAAGGGACAGGCGGGGAGCTGTTTTTT. It translates to CASSLDLSQGTGGELFF.